This TCR beta chain was recovered during a study of CD4 T cells in relation to SARS-CoV-2 and coronaviruses. Study details: ViraFEST: approximately eleven-day antigen culture of PBMCs, then TCR beta CDR3 sequencing. Of the patients, fewer than 10 were male, 4 female, two Hispanic.

TCRdb's copy holds only in-frame clones and misses some; the assay was immunoSEQ multiplex PCR. This sample has tens of thousands of clones, with approximately 80% found just once. Worth noting for this clone: As yet, its antigen is unknown.

This clonotype was obtained from an adult with COVID-19. Sequenced material: naive CD4+ T cells from PBMCs, cultured in vitro. Subset described: naive CD4+ T cells isolated by negative enrichment.

The CDR3 spells CASTGQGVYEQFF. In DNA form, the CDR3 reads TGTGCCAGCACGGGACAGGGGGTATATGAGCAGTTCTTC. The V call is TRBV14, the J call TRBJ2-1; 11 nucleotides match TRBD1. J gave up 8 bases and V 7 bases, and 4 bases lay outside the gene matches. This CDR3 contains 13 residues. Germline V gene sequence: CDR1 SGHDN, CDR2 FVKESK. The full variable domain, completed using reference TRBV14 and TRBJ2-1, is EAGVTQFPSHSVIEKGQTVTLRCDPISGHDNLYWYRRVMGKEIKFLLHFVKESKQDESGMPNNRFLAERTGGTYSTLKVQPAELEDSGVYFCASTGQGVYEQFFGPGTRLTVL.